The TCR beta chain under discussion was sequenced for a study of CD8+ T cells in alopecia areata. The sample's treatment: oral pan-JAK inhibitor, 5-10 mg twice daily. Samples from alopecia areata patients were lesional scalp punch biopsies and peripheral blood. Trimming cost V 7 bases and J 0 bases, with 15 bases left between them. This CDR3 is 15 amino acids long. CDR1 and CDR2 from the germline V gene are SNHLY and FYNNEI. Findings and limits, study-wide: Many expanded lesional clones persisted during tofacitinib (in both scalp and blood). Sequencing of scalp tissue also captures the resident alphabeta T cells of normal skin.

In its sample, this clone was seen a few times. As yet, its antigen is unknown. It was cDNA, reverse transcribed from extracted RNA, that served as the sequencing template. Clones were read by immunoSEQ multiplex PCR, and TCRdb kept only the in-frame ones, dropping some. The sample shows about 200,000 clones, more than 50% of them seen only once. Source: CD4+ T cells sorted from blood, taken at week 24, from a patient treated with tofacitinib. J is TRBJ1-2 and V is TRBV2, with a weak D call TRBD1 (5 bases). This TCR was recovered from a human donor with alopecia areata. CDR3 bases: TGTGCCAGCACTGGAGGGGCAGAAGCTAACTATGGCTACACCTTC. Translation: CASTGGAEANYGYTF.